The T cell receptor beta chain described here comes from a study of T cell repertoires in aging, cancer and after chemotherapy. Study overall: Six age groups, ranging from 30 or younger to 70 or older, included the donors. Repeat sampling of healthy donors over several months to years showed clear clonal overlap.

TCR beta rearrangements were amplified from peripheral blood genomic DNA. Looked up from germline, CDR1 is SGHVS and CDR2 is FNYEAQ. The CDR3 spans 17 residues. The ends were cut back, 4 bases at V and 1 base at J, with 14 bases in the middle. In its sample, this clonotype is medium-sized. The antigen remains undetermined. A mixed TRB-A/B primer pool amplified rearranged TRB by multiplex touch-down PCR. In TCRdb, the multiplex PCR reads were re-called with MiXCR into one record per CDR3 protein. The table lists about 10,000 distinct CDR3 sequences, 30% to 40% of them singletons. Findings of the study overall: No conclusions about immunological memory after chemotherapy can be drawn from the repertoire data. In healthy donors, age-related TCR diversity loss mainly reflected lost richness.

Material: blood. The genes are TRBV7-6 and TRBJ2-6, with D tentatively TRBD1 or TRBD2 (5 bases each). This sequence originates from a human donor in good health. The CDR3 sequence is CASSSSGTPSGANVLTF. CDR3 coding DNA: TGTGCCAGCAGCTCCTCCGGGACGCCGTCTGGGGCCAACGTCCTGACTTTC.